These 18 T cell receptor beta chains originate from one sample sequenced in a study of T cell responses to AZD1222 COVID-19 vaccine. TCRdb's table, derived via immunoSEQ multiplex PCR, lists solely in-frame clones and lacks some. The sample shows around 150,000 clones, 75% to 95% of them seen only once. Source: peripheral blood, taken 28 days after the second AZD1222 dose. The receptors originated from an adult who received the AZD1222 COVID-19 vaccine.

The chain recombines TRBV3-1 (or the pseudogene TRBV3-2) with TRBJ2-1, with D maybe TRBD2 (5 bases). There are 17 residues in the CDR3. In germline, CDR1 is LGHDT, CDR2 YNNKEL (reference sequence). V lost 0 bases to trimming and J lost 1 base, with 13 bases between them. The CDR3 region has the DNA TGTGCCAGCAGCCAAGATGAGGGAGTCATATCCTACAATGAGCAGTTCTTC. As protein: CASSQDEGVISYNEQFF.

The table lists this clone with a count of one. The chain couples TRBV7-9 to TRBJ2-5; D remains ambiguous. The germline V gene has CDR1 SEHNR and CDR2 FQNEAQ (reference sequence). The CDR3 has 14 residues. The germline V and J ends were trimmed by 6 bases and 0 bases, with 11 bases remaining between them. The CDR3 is CASSPYSYQETQYF. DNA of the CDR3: TGTGCCAGCAGTCCGTATAGTTACCAAGAGACCCAGTACTTC.

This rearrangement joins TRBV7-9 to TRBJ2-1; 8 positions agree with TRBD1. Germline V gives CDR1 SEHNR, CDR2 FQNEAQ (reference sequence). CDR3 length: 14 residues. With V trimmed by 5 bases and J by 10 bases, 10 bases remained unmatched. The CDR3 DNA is TGTGCCAGCAGCAAATCCGACGACAGGGGCGAGCAGTTCTTC. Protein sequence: CASSKSDDRGEQFF.

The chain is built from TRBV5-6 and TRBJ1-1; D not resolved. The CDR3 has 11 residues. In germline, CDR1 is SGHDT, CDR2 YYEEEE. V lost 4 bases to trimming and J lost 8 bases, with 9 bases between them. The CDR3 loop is CASSTTREAFF. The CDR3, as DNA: TGTGCCAGCAGCACTACACGAGAAGCTTTCTTT.

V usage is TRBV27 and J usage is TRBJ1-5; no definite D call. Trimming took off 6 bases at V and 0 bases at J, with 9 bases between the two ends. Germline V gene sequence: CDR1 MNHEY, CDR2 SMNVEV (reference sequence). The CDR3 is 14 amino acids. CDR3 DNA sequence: TGTGCCAGCAGCCCCCTATCTAGCAATCAGCCCCAGCATTTT. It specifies CASSPLSSNQPQHF.

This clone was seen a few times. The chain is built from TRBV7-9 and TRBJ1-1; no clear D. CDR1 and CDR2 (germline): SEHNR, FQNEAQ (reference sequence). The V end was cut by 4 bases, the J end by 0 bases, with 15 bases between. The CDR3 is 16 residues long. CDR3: CASSSPDGRLNTEAFF. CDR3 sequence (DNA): TGTGCCAGCAGCTCACCGGACGGGAGGTTGAACACTGAAGCTTTCTTT.

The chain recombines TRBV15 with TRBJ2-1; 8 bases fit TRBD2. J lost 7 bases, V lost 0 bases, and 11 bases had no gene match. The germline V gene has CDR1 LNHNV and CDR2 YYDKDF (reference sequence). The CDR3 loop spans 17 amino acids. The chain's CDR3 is CATSRDYWDGRGNEQFF. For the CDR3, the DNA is TGTGCCACCAGCAGAGATTATTGGGACGGGAGGGGGAATGAGCAGTTCTTC. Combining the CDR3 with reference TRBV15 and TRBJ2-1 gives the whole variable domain DAMVIQNPRYQVTQFGKPVTLSCSQTLNHNVMYWYQQKSSQAPKLLFHYYDKDFNNEADTPDNFQSRRPNTSFCFLDIRSPGLGDTAMYLCATSRDYWDGRGNEQFFGPGTRLTVL.

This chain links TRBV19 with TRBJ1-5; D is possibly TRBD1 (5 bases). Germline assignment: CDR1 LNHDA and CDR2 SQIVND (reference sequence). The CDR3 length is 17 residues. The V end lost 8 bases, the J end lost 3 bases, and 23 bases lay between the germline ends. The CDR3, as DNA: TGTGCCAGTTCCCCGTTGAGGGGCTCAGTCTACAATCAGCCCCAGCATTTT. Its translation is CASSPLRGSVYNQPQHF.

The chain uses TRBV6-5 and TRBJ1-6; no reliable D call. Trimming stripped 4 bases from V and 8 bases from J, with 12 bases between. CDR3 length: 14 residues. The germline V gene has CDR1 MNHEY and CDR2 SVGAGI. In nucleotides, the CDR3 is TGTGCCAGCAGTTCTTACCCCCCCGATTCACCCCTCCACTTT. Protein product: CASSSYPPDSPLHF.

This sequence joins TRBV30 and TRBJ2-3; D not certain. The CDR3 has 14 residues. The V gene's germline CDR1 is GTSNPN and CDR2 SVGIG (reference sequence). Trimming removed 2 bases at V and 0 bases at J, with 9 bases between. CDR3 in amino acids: CAWSRVPSTDTQYF. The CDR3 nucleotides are TGTGCCTGGAGTCGTGTTCCTAGCACAGATACGCAGTATTTT.

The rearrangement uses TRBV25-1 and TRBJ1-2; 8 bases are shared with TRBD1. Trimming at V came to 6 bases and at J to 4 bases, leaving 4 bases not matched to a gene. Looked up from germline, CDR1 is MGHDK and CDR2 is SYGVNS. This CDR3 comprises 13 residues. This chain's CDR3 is CASRGTGIYGYTF. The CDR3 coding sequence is TGTGCCAGCAGGGGGACAGGAATCTATGGCTACACCTTC.

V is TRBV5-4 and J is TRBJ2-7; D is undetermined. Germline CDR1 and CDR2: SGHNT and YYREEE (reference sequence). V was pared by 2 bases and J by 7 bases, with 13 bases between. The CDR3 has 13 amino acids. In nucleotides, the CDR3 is TGTGCCAGCAGCTTTCCGGACCGCGAAGAGCAGTACTTC. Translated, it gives CASSFPDREEQYF. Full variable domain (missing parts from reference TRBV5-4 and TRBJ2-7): ETGVTQSPTHLIKTRGQQVTLRCSSQSGHNTVSWYQQALGQGPQFIFQYYREEENGRGNFPPRFSGLQFPNYSSELNVNALELDDSALYLCASSFPDREEQYFGPGTRLTVT.

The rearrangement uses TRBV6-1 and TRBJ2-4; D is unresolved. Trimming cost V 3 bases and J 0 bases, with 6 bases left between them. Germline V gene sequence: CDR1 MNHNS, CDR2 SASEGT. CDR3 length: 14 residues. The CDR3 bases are TGTGCCAGCAGTGAGGACCGAGCCAAAAACATTCAGTACTTC. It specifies CASSEDRAKNIQYF.

CDR3 DNA sequence: TGTGCCACCAGCAGAGGGGGAGGGGGGGAGACCCAGTACTTC. Translation: CATSRGGGGETQYF. The rearrangement uses TRBV15 and TRBJ2-5; D is perhaps TRBD2 (7 bases). The germline CDR1 and CDR2 sequences are LNHNV and YYDKDF (reference sequence). V shed 1 base and J shed 5 bases, with 11 bases lying between them. The CDR3 loop spans 14 amino acids.

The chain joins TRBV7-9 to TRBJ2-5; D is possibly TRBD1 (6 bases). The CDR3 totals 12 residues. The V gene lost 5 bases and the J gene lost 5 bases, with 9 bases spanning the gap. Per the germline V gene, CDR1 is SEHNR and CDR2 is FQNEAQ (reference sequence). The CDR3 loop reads CASSPTGETQYF. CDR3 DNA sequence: TGTGCCAGCAGCCCAACAGGGGAGACCCAGTACTTC.

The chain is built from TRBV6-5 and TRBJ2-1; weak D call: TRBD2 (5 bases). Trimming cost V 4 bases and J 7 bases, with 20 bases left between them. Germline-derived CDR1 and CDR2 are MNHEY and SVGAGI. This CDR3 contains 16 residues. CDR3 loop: CASSSIGPSGPNEQFF. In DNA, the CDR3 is TGTGCCAGCAGTTCTATAGGGCCCAGCGGCCCTAATGAGCAGTTCTTC.

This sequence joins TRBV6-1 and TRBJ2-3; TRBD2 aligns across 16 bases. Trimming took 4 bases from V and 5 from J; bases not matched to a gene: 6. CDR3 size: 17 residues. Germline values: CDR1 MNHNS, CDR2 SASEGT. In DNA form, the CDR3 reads TGTGCCAGCAGTGCGGGGACTAGCGGGAGGGCCGTAGATACGCAGTATTTT. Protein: CASSAGTSGRAVDTQYF.

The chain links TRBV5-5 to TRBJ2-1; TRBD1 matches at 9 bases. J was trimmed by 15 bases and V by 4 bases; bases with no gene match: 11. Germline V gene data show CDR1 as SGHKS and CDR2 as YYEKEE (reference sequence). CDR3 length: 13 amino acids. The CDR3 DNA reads TGTGCCAGCAGCCTCGGCCTCGGGACAGGGTGGTTCTTC. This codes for CASSLGLGTGWFF. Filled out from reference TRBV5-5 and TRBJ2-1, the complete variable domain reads DAGVTQSPTHLIKTRGQQVTLRCSPISGHKSVSWYQQVLGQGPQFIFQYYEKEERGRGNFPDRFSARQFPNYSSELNVNALLLGDSALYLCASSLGLGTGWFFGPGTRLTVL.